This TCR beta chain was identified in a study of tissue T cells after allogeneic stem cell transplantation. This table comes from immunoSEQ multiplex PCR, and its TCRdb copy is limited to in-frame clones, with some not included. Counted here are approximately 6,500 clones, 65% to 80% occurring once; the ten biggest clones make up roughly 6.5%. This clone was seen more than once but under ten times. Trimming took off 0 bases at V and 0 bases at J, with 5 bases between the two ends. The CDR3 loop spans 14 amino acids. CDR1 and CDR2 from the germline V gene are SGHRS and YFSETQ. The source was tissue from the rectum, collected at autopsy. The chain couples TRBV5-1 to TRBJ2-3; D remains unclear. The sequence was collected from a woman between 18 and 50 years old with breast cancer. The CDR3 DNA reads TGCGCCAGCAGCTTGGGGTCTAGCACAGATACGCAGTATTTT. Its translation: CASSLGSSTDTQYF.